A selection of T cell receptor beta chains follows, all from one sample in a study of blood T cell repertoires in COVID-19. Sequenced by immunoSEQ multiplex PCR; TCRdb stores in-frame clones only, minus some. Among 450,000 to 500,000 clones listed, approximately 83% were seen once. Sequencing was done on a sample of peripheral blood. These receptors all come from a human donor in a cohort sampled during active COVID-19. Both conserved end residues are part of each CDR3. Only some rows state a clone size, as once, few, many or a class for expanded clones.

v_call,clone_size,j_call,cdr3_aa
TRBV10-3,.,TRBJ1-2,CAISDYRGANYGYTF
TRBV25-1,.,TRBJ1-2,CASRGTGIGGYTF
TRBV4-1,.,TRBJ1-2,CASSQDRVNGGYTF
TRBV7-2,.,TRBJ1-2,CASSFTGGAGYGYTF
TRBV11-3,.,TRBJ1-1,CASSLGGNTEAFF
TRBV6-2/TRBV6-3,few,TRBJ1-1,CASSYSPGSSTEAFF
TRBV19,.,TRBJ1-2,CASSRPPGQGYGYTF
TRBV20-1,.,TRBJ2-7,CSAGGREGSYEQYF
TRBV7-2,.,TRBJ1-2,CASSRDRVRGYTF
TRBV30,.,TRBJ1-2,CAWSRRDYGYTF
TRBV5-1,.,TRBJ2-7,CASSWNLDRGTYEQYF
TRBV6-2/TRBV6-3,.,TRBJ2-1,CASSYWGQGSEQFF
TRBV9,.,TRBJ2-1,CASTPRDRLAGTYNEQFF
TRBV30,.,TRBJ1-1,CAWSVRGANTEAFF
TRBV30,few,TRBJ1-5,CAWATFRDQPQHF
TRBV11-2,.,TRBJ2-7,CASSSLRDREGSYEQYF
TRBV25-1,.,TRBJ1-3,CASSEAGVMDTIYF
TRBV27,.,TRBJ2-3,CASSLWSKSTDTQYF
TRBV7-9,.,TRBJ2-7,CASSRRTGTAYEQYF
TRBV19,few,TRBJ1-1,CASSIQPGEGYEAFF
TRBV20-1,.,TRBJ2-7,CSASVQAFSYEQYF
TRBV5-4,.,TRBJ2-4,CASSRQGMLAKNIQYF
TRBV11-2,.,TRBJ1-2,CASSLDLGDRGSGYTF
TRBV3-1/TRBV3-2,.,TRBJ2-1,CASSQEEGGGHAYNEQFF
TRBV19,.,TRBJ1-1,CASNRGLTEAFF
TRBV29-1,.,TRBJ2-2,CSAKLAALAGELFF
TRBV4-3,.,TRBJ2-3,CASSQGWAGDRTDTQYF
TRBV30,.,TRBJ2-5,CAWSVSGVTETQYF
TRBV28,.,TRBJ2-7,CASRPDLGSSYEQYF
TRBV29-1,.,TRBJ1-4,CSVEGATNEKLFF
TRBV12-3/TRBV12-4,once,TRBJ1-3,CASSSTGGNTIYF
TRBV7-2,.,TRBJ2-3,CASSLELAGGPHF
TRBV7-3,.,TRBJ2-1,CASSFGLAGDEQFF
TRBV7-9,.,TRBJ1-1,CASSLDGEAFF
TRBV6-2/TRBV6-3,.,TRBJ1-1,CASSYRQDRGDTEAFF
TRBV12-3/TRBV12-4,.,TRBJ1-1,CASSSDLGGAFF
TRBV15,.,TRBJ1-5,CATSRGGQVNQPQHF
TRBV4-2,.,TRBJ1-2,CASSQEEGVAGGYTF
TRBV7-3,.,TRBJ1-3,CASSPHGGDPGNTIYF
TRBV28,.,TRBJ2-7,CASTTSGGDYEQYF
TRBV18,.,TRBJ2-3,CASSPGLAGGPSDTQYF
TRBV28,.,TRBJ1-5,CASRSGHLNQPQHF
TRBV6-5,.,TRBJ1-1,CASSPGWTEAFF
TRBV10-3,.,TRBJ2-7,CAISWDGAGGPYEQYF
TRBV19,.,TRBJ1-2,CASSLTVNYGYTF
TRBV2,few,TRBJ1-6,CASRLDSYNSPLHF
TRBV2,.,TRBJ1-1,CASSVRGGNTEAFF
TRBV10-3,.,TRBJ2-7,CAISRTRQGEGYEQYF
TRBV30,.,TRBJ1-3,CAWSVRDSGNTIYF
TRBV7-2,.,TRBJ2-1,CASSRDATSEKNEQFF